This T cell receptor beta chain originates from a study of beta chain features in type 1 diabetes. Study-wide context: All samples yielded 85 million to 130 million examined sorted cells. Notes on the study in general: Since sequencing was performed on cDNA, cells with high TCR expression could be over-represented. Type 1 diabetes patients had moderately but significantly shorter TCRB CDR3s in all four CD4+ subsets.

It was one heparinised blood draw, averaging around 120 mL, that each donor gave. This clone was detected only a few times. Its antigen is unidentified. Expressed TCRB transcripts were sequenced because the entire RNA isolate underwent reverse transcription. Only in-frame clones appear in the TCRdb table, and some are missing; sequencing was by immunoSEQ multiplex PCR. The sample lists around 25,000 clones; roughly 69% were seen once. This CDR3 has 14 amino acids. V was pared by 5 bases and J by 5 bases, with 6 bases of the junction left unmatched. Looked up from germline, CDR1 is SGHNT and CDR2 is YYREEE (reference sequence).

The gene calls are TRBV5-4 and TRBJ1-1, with TRBD1 identical over 10 bases. Sample: Tregs from blood. The sequence came from a man in his late teens or twenties with type 1 diabetes. CDR3 in amino acids: CASRRGQGRTEAFF. The CDR3 region has the DNA TGTGCCAGCAGACGGGGACAGGGGAGGACTGAAGCTTTCTTT.